The source of this TCR beta chain is a study of spatial heterogeneity in lung cancer. Study-wide background: There were consistently more beta-chain sequences detected than alpha-chain sequences.

There are many counts of this clonotype. As yet, its antigen is unknown. V gave up 1 base and J gave up 9 bases; unmatched junction bases: 7. This CDR3 has 15 amino acids. Germline V gene lookup returns CDR1 MNHEY and CDR2 SMNVEV (reference sequence). Time point specified: sample taken at primary tumor resection. Unsorted tumor, nontumor lung tissue or cryopreserved PBMC supplied the whole RNA. TCRdb reanalysed the 5' RACE reads using MiXCR and keeps one entry per CDR3 protein. The table records fewer than 15,000 distinct CDR3 sequences, roughly 2.9% of them present only once. Overall study results and limits: How many expanded intratumoral alpha and beta TCRs were present tracked the tumor mutation count, which was a count of nonsynonymous mutations.

The receptor was isolated from a male donor with early-stage non-small cell lung cancer. The chain joins TRBV27 to TRBJ2-1; 9 bases map to TRBD1. Sample: lung tumor tissue, taken at surgery. The CDR3 loop reads CASSLFASTGGEQFF. The CDR3 DNA reads TGTGCCAGCAGTTTATTTGCGTCGACAGGGGGTGAGCAGTTCTTC.